This T cell receptor (beta chain) was recovered during a study of T cells after yellow fever vaccination. This clonotype was seen ten or more times. Its specificity is unknown. Study findings and constraints: Primary-vaccination clones mostly resurfaced post-booster (under 98% CD4, roughly 87% CD8). Only a minor proportion of clonotypes was detected across both CD4 and CD8 compartments. Sorted repertoires could include abundant contaminating clonotypes from bulk cells.

The authors made TCR cDNA by 5'RACE template switching, adding a universal primer site and UMIs. TCRdb re-analysed the 5' RACE reads in MiXCR, keeping a single row per CDR3 protein. Altogether 500,000 to 700,000 distinct CDR3 sequences are present, 15% to 20% being singletons, with the ten largest covering roughly 13%. This CDR3 is built from 15 residues. Germline V gene lookup returns CDR1 LNHDA and CDR2 SQIVND (reference sequence). V was pared by 5 bases and J by 5 bases, with 15 bases between. V gene TRBV19 combines with J gene TRBJ2-2, with D perhaps TRBD1 (6 bases). Source: PBMCs, taken 15 days after the yellow fever booster vaccination. This TCR came from a man in his thirties or forties who received the YFV17D yellow fever vaccine. CDR3 DNA sequence: TGTGCCAGTAGTCTACAGGGAGTTACGACCGGGGAGCTGTTTTTT. This gives the protein CASSLQGVTTGELFF.